This TCR beta chain was identified during a study of control samples from healthy donors and cancer patients. Profiled with immunoSEQ multiplex PCR; TCRdb holds only in-frame clones, not every one. The sample lists about 100,000 clones, 87% occurring once. The sequencing sample was made of blood. This clonotype was sampled from a woman aged 45 to 65 in good health.

The chain's CDR3 is CASSYTYAGTGDNQPQHF. CDR3 bases: TGTGCCAGCAGTTATACATATGCCGGGACAGGGGACAATCAGCCCCAGCATTTT. The J gene is TRBJ1-5, the V gene TRBV2; 10 nucleotides match TRBD1. With 5 bases clipped from V and 3 bases from J, the junction kept 13 bases outside the gene matches. CDR3 length equals 18 residues. CDR1 and CDR2 (germline): SNHLY, FYNNEI.